The 8 T cell receptor beta chains below were found in one sample sequenced in a study of blood T cell repertoires in COVID-19. Libraries were prepared by immunoSEQ multiplex PCR; TCRdb keeps only in-frame clonotypes and omits some of them. Of 250,000 to 350,000 clones listed, 89% are singletons. Sequenced sample: peripheral blood. These receptors all come from a woman aged 60-75 years with acute or convalescent COVID-19.

The chain has TRBV28 and TRBJ1-1, with D unclear. In germline, CDR1 is MDHEN, CDR2 SYDVKM. The CDR3 runs 14 residues. With 5 bases removed from V and 1 base from J, the gap between germline ends came to 11 bases. CDR3 DNA: TGTGCCAGCAGTGCCCCATGGAGGAACACTGAAGCTTTCTTT. Amino acids: CASSAPWRNTEAFF.

The V and J genes are TRBV5-5 and TRBJ1-4; D call uncertain. Trimming left V 4 bases short and J 4 bases short, with 11 bases between. Germline V gene lookup returns CDR1 SGHKS and CDR2 YYEKEE (reference sequence). There are 14 residues in the CDR3. CDR3 sequence (DNA): TGTGCCAGCAGCAGCAGGAAGCTTAATGAAAAACTGTTTTTT. It translates to CASSSRKLNEKLFF.

J is TRBJ1-2 and V is TRBV5-4; 9 nucleotides line up with TRBD1. The CDR3 sequence is 15 residues long. The V gene's germline CDR1 is SGHNT and CDR2 YYREEE (reference sequence). After removal of 4 bases from V and 4 bases from J, the junction contained 8 bases not matched to a gene. Written as DNA, the CDR3 is TGTGCCAGCAGCCAGGGACAGGGTAGTGTCTATGGCTACACCTTC. It encodes CASSQGQGSVYGYTF.

The chain carries TRBV7-9 and TRBJ2-3, with D maybe TRBD1 (6 bases). CDR3 length: 14 amino acids. Germline V CDR1 and CDR2: SEHNR, FQNEAQ (reference sequence). The V gene lost 3 bases and the J gene lost 2 bases, with 9 bases spanning the gap. The CDR3 DNA follows: TGTGCCAGCAGCTTTCGGACAGACACAGATACGCAGTATTTT. This gives the protein CASSFRTDTDTQYF.

The chain has TRBV3-1 (or the pseudogene TRBV3-2) and TRBJ2-1; possibly TRBD2 for D (7 bases). The germline gives CDR1 LGHDT, CDR2 YNNKEL (reference sequence). Trimming removed 1 base at V and 5 bases at J, with 12 bases between. The CDR3 sequence is 15 residues long. CDR3 bases: TGTGCCAGCAGCCAAGTGGGGAGGGGGGACAATGAGCAGTTCTTC. Protein sequence: CASSQVGRGDNEQFF.

This chain joins TRBV6-5 and TRBJ1-1; perhaps TRBD1 as D (6 bases). Trimming took off 9 bases at V and 0 bases at J, with 14 bases between the two ends. Looked up from germline, CDR1 is MNHEY and CDR2 is SVGAGI. This CDR3 spans 14 amino acids. As DNA, the CDR3 is TGTGCCAGTAACACGGACAGCTTGAACACTGAAGCTTTCTTT. Translated, it gives CASNTDSLNTEAFF.

V gene TRBV30 combines with J gene TRBJ2-2; 7 bases match TRBD2. In germline, CDR1 is GTSNPN, CDR2 SVGIG (reference sequence). This CDR3 has 16 residues. Trimming removed 0 bases from V and 0 bases from J; junction bases left unmatched: 4. The CDR3, as DNA: TGTGCCTGGAGTGTTCGGGCGGGAGCGAACACCGGGGAGCTGTTTTTT. Translation: CAWSVRAGANTGELFF.

The chain links TRBV5-6 to TRBJ1-6; D is perhaps TRBD1 (6 bases). CDR1 and CDR2 (germline): SGHDT, YYEEEE. V was cut by 4 bases and J by 5 bases, with 10 bases left in between. The CDR3 contains 14 residues. CDR3 coding DNA: TGTGCCAGCAGCGAGGGGGTAGATAATTCACCCCTCCACTTT. Protein: CASSEGVDNSPLHF.